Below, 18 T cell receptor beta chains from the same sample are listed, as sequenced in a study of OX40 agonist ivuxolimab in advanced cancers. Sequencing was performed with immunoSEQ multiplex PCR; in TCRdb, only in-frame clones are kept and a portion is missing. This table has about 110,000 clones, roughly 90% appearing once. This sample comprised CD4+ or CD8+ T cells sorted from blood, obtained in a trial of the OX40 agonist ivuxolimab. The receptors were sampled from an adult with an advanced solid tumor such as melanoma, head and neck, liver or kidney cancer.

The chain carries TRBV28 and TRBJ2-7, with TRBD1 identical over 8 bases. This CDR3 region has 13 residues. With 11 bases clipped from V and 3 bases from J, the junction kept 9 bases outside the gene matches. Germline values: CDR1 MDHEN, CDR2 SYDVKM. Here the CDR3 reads CASGIGQGYEQYF. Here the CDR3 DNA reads TGTGCCTCAGGCATTGGACAGGGCTACGAGCAGTACTTC.

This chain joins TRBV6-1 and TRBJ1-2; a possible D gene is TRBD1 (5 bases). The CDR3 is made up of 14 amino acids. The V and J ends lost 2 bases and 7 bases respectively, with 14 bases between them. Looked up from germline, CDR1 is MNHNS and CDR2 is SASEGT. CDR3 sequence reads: CASSEMGEASGYTF. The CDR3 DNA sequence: TGTGCCAGCAGTGAAATGGGGGAGGCGAGTGGCTACACCTTC.

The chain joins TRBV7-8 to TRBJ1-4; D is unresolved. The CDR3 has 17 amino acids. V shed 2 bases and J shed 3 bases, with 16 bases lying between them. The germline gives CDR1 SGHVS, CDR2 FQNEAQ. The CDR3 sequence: CASSLLFAGLPNEKLFF. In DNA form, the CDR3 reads TGTGCCAGCAGCTTATTATTTGCGGGGTTGCCTAATGAAAAACTGTTTTTT.

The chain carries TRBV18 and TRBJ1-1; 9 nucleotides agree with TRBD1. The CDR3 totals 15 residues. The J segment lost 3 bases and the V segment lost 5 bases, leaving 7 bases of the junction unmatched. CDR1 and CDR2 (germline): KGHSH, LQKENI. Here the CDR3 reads CASSGGQGTDTEAFF. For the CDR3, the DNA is TGTGCCAGCTCAGGGGGACAGGGTACGGACACTGAAGCTTTCTTT.

This CDR3 reads CASSEGLAGAYNEQFF. As DNA, the CDR3 is TGTGCCAGCAGTGAAGGACTAGCGGGAGCCTACAATGAGCAGTTCTTC. V is TRBV2 and J is TRBJ2-1, with 12 bases that match TRBD2. V shed 1 base, J shed 2 bases, and the junction held 0 bases outside the gene matches. Germline loops: CDR1 SNHLY, CDR2 FYNNEI. CDR3 length equals 16 residues.

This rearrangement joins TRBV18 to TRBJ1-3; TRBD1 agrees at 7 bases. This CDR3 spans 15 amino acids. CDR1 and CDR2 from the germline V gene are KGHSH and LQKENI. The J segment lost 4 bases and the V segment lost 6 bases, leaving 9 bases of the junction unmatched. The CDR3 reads CASSPGQLGGNTIYF. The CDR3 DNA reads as TGTGCCAGCTCCCCGGGACAGTTGGGGGGAAACACCATATATTTT.

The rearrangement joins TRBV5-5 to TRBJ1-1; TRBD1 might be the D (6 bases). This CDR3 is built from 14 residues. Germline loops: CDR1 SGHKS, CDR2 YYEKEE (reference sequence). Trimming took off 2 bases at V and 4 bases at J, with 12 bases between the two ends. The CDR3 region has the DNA TGTGCCAGCAGCTTTAGTTCGGGGGCCACTGAAGCTTTCTTT. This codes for CASSFSSGATEAFF.

This CDR3 is CASLRAQPYEQYF. The CDR3 region has the DNA TGTGCCAGCCTCCGGGCCCAGCCCTACGAGCAGTACTTC. The chain combines TRBV6-6 with TRBJ2-7; D gene ambiguous. Germline V lookup: CDR1 MNHNY, CDR2 SVGAGI (reference sequence). V was shortened by 8 bases and J by 2 bases, with 13 bases between the two germline ends. The CDR3 spans 13 residues.

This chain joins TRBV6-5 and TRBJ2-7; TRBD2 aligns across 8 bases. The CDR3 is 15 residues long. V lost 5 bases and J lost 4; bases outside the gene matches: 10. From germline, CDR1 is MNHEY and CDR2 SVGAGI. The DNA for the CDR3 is TGTGCCAGCAGTCAACCGGGACTAGAGATATACGAGCAGTACTTC. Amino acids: CASSQPGLEIYEQYF.

CDR3 bases: TGTGCCAGCAGTGAAGGGACAGGGTGGTCAGCCAAAAACATTCAGTACTTC. This translates into CASSEGTGWSAKNIQYF. This chain uses TRBV2 with TRBJ2-4; TRBD1 agrees at 8 bases. Germline V gives CDR1 SNHLY, CDR2 FYNNEI. There are 17 residues in the CDR3. V lost 1 base, J lost 0 bases, and 5 bases stayed unmatched.

CDR3: CASSSPAGTGNTGELFF. The CDR3 region has the DNA TGCGCCAGCAGCTCGCCCGCCGGGACAGGGAACACCGGGGAGCTGTTTTTT. The chain is built from TRBV5-1 and TRBJ2-2; 8 nucleotides agree with TRBD1. This CDR3 contains 17 residues. Germline V gene data show CDR1 as SGHRS and CDR2 as YFSETQ. V was pared by 3 bases and J by 1 base, with 8 bases of the junction left unmatched.

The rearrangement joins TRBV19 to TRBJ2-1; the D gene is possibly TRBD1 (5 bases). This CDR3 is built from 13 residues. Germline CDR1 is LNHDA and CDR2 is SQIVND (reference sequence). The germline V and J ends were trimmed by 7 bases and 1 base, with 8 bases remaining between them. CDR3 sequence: CASTTGSYNEQFF. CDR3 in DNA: TGTGCCAGTACCACAGGATCCTACAATGAGCAGTTCTTC.

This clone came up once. The DNA for the CDR3 is TGTGCCAGCAGCTTATCAGGACGGAACAATCAGCCCCAGCATTTT. This encodes CASSLSGRNNQPQHF. This sequence joins TRBV7-2 and TRBJ1-5, with no clear D. The CDR3 extends over 15 amino acids. Trimming removed 2 bases at V and 3 bases at J, with 11 bases between. Germline lookup yields CDR1 SGHTA and CDR2 FQGNSA. The whole variable domain, filled in from reference TRBV7-2 and TRBJ1-5, reads GAGVSQSPSNKVTEKGKDVELRCDPISGHTALYWYRQSLGQGLEFLIYFQGNSAPDKSGLPSDRFSAERTGGSVSTLTIQRTQQEDSAVYLCASSLSGRNNQPQHFGDGTRLSIL.

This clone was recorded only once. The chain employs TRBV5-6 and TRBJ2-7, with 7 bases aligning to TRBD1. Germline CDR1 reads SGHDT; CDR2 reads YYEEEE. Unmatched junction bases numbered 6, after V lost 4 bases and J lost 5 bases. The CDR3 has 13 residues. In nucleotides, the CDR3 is TGTGCCAGCAGCCTGACAGGGAGCCACGAGCAGTACTTC. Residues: CASSLTGSHEQYF.

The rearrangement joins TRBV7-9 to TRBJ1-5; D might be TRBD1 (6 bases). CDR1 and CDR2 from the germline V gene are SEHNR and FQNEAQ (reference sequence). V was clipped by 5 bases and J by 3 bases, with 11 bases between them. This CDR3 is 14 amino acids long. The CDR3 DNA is TGTGCCAGCAGCACAGGACAGTTCAATCAGCCCCAGCATTTT. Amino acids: CASSTGQFNQPQHF.

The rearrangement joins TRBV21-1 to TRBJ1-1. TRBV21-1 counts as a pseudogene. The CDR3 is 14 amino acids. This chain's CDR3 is CASSKGVLNTEAFF. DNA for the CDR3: TGTGCCAGCAGCAAAGGGGTTTTGAACACTGAAGCTTTCTTT.

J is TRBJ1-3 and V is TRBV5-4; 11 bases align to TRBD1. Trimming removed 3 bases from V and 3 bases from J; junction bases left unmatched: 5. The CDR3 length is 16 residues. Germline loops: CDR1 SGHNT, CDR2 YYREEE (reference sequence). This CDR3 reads CASSSGTGGGGNTIYF. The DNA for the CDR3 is TGTGCCAGCAGCTCCGGGACAGGGGGTGGTGGAAACACCATATATTTT.

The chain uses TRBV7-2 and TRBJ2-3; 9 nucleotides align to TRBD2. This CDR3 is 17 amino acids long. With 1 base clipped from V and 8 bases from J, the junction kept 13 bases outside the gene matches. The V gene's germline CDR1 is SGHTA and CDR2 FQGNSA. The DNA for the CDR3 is TGTGCCAGCAGCTTAGGGCTAGCGGGATGGGGTAGCGGTACGCAGTATTTT. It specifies CASSLGLAGWGSGTQYF.